A single sample is the source of the 10 T cell receptor beta chains below, sequenced in a study of metastatic and nonmetastatic thyroid tumors. All patients were treatment-naive before thyroid surgery. TCRdb used MiXCR to call clones anew from the PCR reads. The table lists approximately 38,000 clones, about a sixth of them singletons. Sequencing was done on a sample of tumor tissue. These receptors all stem from a female donor with papillary thyroid cancer or a benign thyroid nodule (not recorded which). Some clones in this sample may be carry-over from other donors' samples.

There are many counts of this clone. This chain links TRBV14 with TRBJ1-2; D remains ambiguous. Germline V gene data show CDR1 as SGHDN and CDR2 as FVKESK. V was shortened by 6 bases and J by 1 base, with 6 bases between the two germline ends. This CDR3 is built from 12 residues. In DNA, the CDR3 is TGTGCCAGCAGTTTAGATAACTATGGCTACACCTTC. Its protein is CASSLDNYGYTF.

This clone was counted between two and nine times. The genes are TRBV29-1 and TRBJ2-3, with TRBD2 matching over 11 bases. The ends lost 4 bases at V and 3 bases at J; junction bases unmatched: 6. This CDR3 is 15 amino acids long. Germline assignment: CDR1 SQVTM and CDR2 ANQGSEA. Here the CDR3 DNA reads TGCAGCGTTGCGAAGACTAGCGGGATTACAGATACGCAGTATTTT. It encodes CSVAKTSGITDTQYF.

This clone has a count of ten or more. CDR3 loop: CASSPGRGRETQYF. As DNA, the CDR3 is TGTGCCAGCAGCCCTGGCAGGGGGCGAGAGACCCAGTACTTC. The rearrangement uses TRBV11-2 and TRBJ2-5; 8 positions match TRBD1. The ends lost 5 bases at V and 4 bases at J; junction bases unmatched: 6. The V gene's germline CDR1 is SGHAT and CDR2 FQNNGV. The CDR3 extends over 14 amino acids.

The chain recombines TRBV20-1 with TRBJ2-7; D perhaps matches TRBD1 (5 bases). The V gene lost 6 bases and the J gene lost 0 bases, with 27 bases spanning the gap. Germline lookup yields CDR1 DFQATT and CDR2 SNEGSKA (reference sequence). The CDR3 loop spans 18 amino acids. The CDR3 DNA sequence: TGCAGTGCCCCCATTCTACGGGTGAGCAGGGCCCACTCCTACGAGCAGTACTTC. It is translated as CSAPILRVSRAHSYEQYF.

This chain uses TRBV27 with TRBJ2-3, with D possibly being TRBD1 (6 bases). The CDR3 has 15 residues. The germline V and J ends were trimmed by 10 bases and 7 bases, with 24 bases remaining between them. Per germline, CDR1 MNHEY and CDR2 SMNVEV (reference sequence). Here the CDR3 reads CATRFPGHGTYTQYF. Here the CDR3 DNA reads TGTGCCACCCGTTTTCCGGGACATGGGACATATACGCAGTATTTT.

This clone came up many times. V usage is TRBV20-1 and J usage is TRBJ1-1; D unclear. This CDR3 spans 12 amino acids. Trimming pared 6 bases from V and 4 bases from J, leaving 12 bases between. The germline gives CDR1 DFQATT, CDR2 SNEGSKA (reference sequence). CDR3: CSATRTGTEAFF. The CDR3 nucleotides are TGCAGTGCAACAAGGACGGGCACTGAAGCTTTCTTT.

This clone has at least ten counts. CDR3 loop: CSASVETQYF. The CDR3 coding sequence is TGCAGCGCATCGGTAGAGACCCAGTACTTC. V and J are TRBV29-1 and TRBJ2-5; D not certain. This CDR3 region has 10 residues. V lost 7 bases and J 4 bases, leaving 7 bases between the germline ends. The germline V gene encodes CDR1 SQVTM and CDR2 ANQGSEA.

The CDR3 nucleotides read TGTGCCAGCAGCTTATCACTAGCGAGGAATGAGCAGTTCTTC. This sequence encodes CASSLSLARNEQFF. The V gene is TRBV7-2, the J gene TRBJ2-1, with 7 bases lining up with TRBD2. There are 14 residues in the CDR3. From germline, CDR1 is SGHTA and CDR2 FQGNSA. The V segment lost 2 bases and the J segment 7 bases; nucleotides outside the gene matches: 5. Full variable domain (outside the CDR3, taken from reference TRBV7-2 and TRBJ2-1): GAGVSQSPSNKVTEKGKDVELRCDPISGHTALYWYRQSLGQGLEFLIYFQGNSAPDKSGLPSDRFSAERTGGSVSTLTIQRTQQEDSAVYLCASSLSLARNEQFFGPGTRLTVL.

In the case of this clone: This may be a read error: a much more frequent sequence differs by one nucleotide. The rearrangement joins TRBV6-1 to TRBJ1-1; no clear D. V gave up 2 bases and J gave up 7 bases, with 17 bases separating them. The CDR3 runs 15 residues. Per germline, CDR1 MNHNS and CDR2 SASEGT. The CDR3 loop is CASSESLSRAGEAFF. Written as DNA, the CDR3 is TGTGCCAGCAGTGAATCGCTGTCTCGGGCTGGTGAAGCTTTCTTT.

This clone was found many times. The chain combines TRBV20-1 with TRBJ2-7; perhaps D is TRBD1 or TRBD2 (5 bases each). The CDR3 runs to 14 residues. Germline loops: CDR1 DFQATT, CDR2 SNEGSKA (reference sequence). V gave up 3 bases and J gave up 5 bases, with 17 bases separating them. CDR3 amino acids: CSASSLRDGDEQYF. CDR3 nucleotides: TGCAGTGCTAGCAGCTTACGGGACGGGGACGAGCAGTACTTC.